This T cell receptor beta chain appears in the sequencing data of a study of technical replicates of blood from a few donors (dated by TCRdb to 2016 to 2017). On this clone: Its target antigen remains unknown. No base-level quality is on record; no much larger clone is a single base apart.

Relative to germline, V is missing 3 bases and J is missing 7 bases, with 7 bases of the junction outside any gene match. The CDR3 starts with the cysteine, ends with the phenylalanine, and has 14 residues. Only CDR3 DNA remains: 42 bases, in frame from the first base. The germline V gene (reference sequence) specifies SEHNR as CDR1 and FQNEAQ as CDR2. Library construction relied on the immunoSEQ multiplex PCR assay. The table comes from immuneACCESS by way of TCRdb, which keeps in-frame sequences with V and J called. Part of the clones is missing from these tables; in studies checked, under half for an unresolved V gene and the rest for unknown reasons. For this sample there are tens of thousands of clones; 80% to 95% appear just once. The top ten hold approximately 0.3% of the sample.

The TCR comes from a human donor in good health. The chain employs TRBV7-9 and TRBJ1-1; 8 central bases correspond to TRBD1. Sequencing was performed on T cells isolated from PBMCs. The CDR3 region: CASSFQGARGEAFF. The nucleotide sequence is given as TGTGCCAGCAGCTTCCAGGGGGCTAGGGGTGAAGCTTTCTTT.